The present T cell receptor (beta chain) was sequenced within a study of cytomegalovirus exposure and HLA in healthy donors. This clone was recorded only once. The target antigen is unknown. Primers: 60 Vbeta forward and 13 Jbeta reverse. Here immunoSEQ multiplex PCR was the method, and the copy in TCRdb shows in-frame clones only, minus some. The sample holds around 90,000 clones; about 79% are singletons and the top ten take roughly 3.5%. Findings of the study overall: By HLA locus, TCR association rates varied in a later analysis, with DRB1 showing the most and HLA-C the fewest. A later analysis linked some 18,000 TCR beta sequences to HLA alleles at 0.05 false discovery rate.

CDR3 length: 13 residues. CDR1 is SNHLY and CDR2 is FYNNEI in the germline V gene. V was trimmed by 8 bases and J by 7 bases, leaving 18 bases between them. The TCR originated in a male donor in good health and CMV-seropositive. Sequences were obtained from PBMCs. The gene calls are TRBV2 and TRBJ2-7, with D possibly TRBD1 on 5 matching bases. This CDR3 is CASGEDTTREQYF. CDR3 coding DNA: TGTGCCAGCGGAGAGGACACAACACGTGAGCAGTACTTC.